Listed below are T cell receptor beta chains from one sample, sequenced in a study of blood T cell repertoires in COVID-19. The method was immunoSEQ multiplex PCR; TCRdb's version includes in-frame clones alone and lacks a portion of them. The sample includes tens of thousands of clones, about 87% of them seen just once. The sequenced material came from peripheral blood. The receptors originated from a man aged 35-49 years with COVID-19, enrolled during active disease. CDR3s include the opening cysteine and the closing phenylalanine or tryptophan. D genes are given only for firm matches. Clone size, where shown, is once, few, many, or a class for clones that have expanded.

abundance: .
v_gene: TRBV2
j_gene: TRBJ2-1
d_gene: TRBD1
CDR3aa: CASSEARGYNEQFF
CDR3nt: TGTGCCAGCAGTGAGGCCAGGGGGTATAATGAGCAGTTCTTC

abundance: .
v_gene: TRBV9
j_gene: TRBJ2-1
d_gene: TRBD2
CDR3aa: CASSAWTSGAYNEQFF
CDR3nt: TGTGCCAGCAGCGCATGGACTAGCGGGGCGTACAATGAGCAGTTCTTC

abundance: .
v_gene: TRBV6-5
j_gene: TRBJ1-1
d_gene: .
CDR3aa: CASREDNTNTEAFF
CDR3nt: TGTGCCAGCAGAGAGGATAACACGAACACTGAAGCTTTCTTT

abundance: .
v_gene: TRBV7-9
j_gene: TRBJ1-2
d_gene: .
CDR3aa: CASSLAGAGYTF
CDR3nt: TGTGCCAGCAGCTTAGCAGGAGCTGGCTACACCTTC

abundance: once
v_gene: TRBV5-4
j_gene: TRBJ1-1
d_gene: .
CDR3aa: CASSLTGEPAFF
CDR3nt: TGTGCCAGCAGCTTGACCGGGGAACCCGCTTTCTTT

abundance: .
v_gene: TRBV6-6
j_gene: TRBJ2-3
d_gene: .
CDR3aa: CATLSGDTQYF
CDR3nt: TGTGCCACACTTTCGGGGGATACGCAGTATTTT

abundance: .
v_gene: TRBV4-1
j_gene: TRBJ2-1
d_gene: .
CDR3aa: CASSLQIDNEQFF
CDR3nt: TGCGCCAGCAGCCTACAGATCGACAATGAGCAGTTCTTC

abundance: .
v_gene: TRBV6-2/TRBV6-3
j_gene: TRBJ2-5
d_gene: TRBD2
CDR3aa: CASSYWGTTRPETQYF
CDR3nt: TGTGCCAGCAGTTACTGGGGGACTACCCGACCAGAGACCCAGTACTTC

abundance: .
v_gene: TRBV7-9
j_gene: TRBJ1-2
d_gene: .
CDR3aa: CASSPSGVHTF
CDR3nt: TGTGCCAGCAGTCCCTCCGGGGTACACACCTTC

abundance: .
v_gene: TRBV19
j_gene: TRBJ1-5
d_gene: .
CDR3aa: CASSIGPKESKHF
CDR3nt: TGTGCCAGTAGTATTGGGCCGAAGGAATCGAAGCATTTT

abundance: few
v_gene: TRBV7-9
j_gene: TRBJ2-3
d_gene: .
CDR3aa: CASGIGHATDTQYF
CDR3nt: TGTGCCAGCGGTATAGGACACGCCACAGATACGCAGTATTTT

abundance: .
v_gene: TRBV11-2
j_gene: TRBJ2-7
d_gene: TRBD2
CDR3aa: CASSSTGSGGPYEQYF
CDR3nt: TGTGCCAGCAGCTCGACGGGGAGCGGGGGACCCTACGAGCAGTACTTC

abundance: .
v_gene: TRBV7-9
j_gene: TRBJ1-2
d_gene: .
CDR3aa: CASSLGEVNYGYTF
CDR3nt: TGTGCCAGCAGCTTAGGGGAGGTTAACTATGGCTACACCTTC

abundance: .
v_gene: TRBV11-2
j_gene: TRBJ2-7
d_gene: .
CDR3aa: CASSPPGGRSYEQYF
CDR3nt: TGTGCCAGCAGCCCCCCTGGAGGACGATCCTACGAGCAGTACTTC

abundance: few
v_gene: TRBV10-1
j_gene: TRBJ1-4
d_gene: TRBD1
CDR3aa: CASIRQGGEKLFF
CDR3nt: TGCGCCAGCATCCGACAGGGTGGGGAAAAACTGTTTTTT

abundance: .
v_gene: TRBV6-6
j_gene: TRBJ1-3
d_gene: .
CDR3aa: CASSPGGNTIYF
CDR3nt: TGTGCCAGCAGTCCAGGTGGAAACACCATATATTTT

abundance: .
v_gene: TRBV4-2
j_gene: TRBJ1-5
d_gene: .
CDR3aa: CASSQDGDRYYQPQHF
CDR3nt: TGTGCCAGCAGCCAAGATGGCGACAGGTATTATCAGCCCCAGCATTTT

abundance: .
v_gene: TRBV28
j_gene: TRBJ2-1
d_gene: TRBD2
CDR3aa: CASSLGLAGGHEQFF
CDR3nt: TGTGCCAGCAGTTTGGGACTAGCGGGAGGGCATGAGCAGTTCTTC

abundance: .
v_gene: TRBV5-1
j_gene: TRBJ1-1
d_gene: .
CDR3aa: CASSSGLRNTEAFF
CDR3nt: TGCGCCAGCAGCTCGGGACTCCGGAACACTGAAGCTTTCTTT

abundance: once
v_gene: TRBV28
j_gene: TRBJ1-3
d_gene: .
CDR3aa: CASRTTQGSGNTIYF
CDR3nt: TGTGCCAGCAGGACCACGCAGGGCTCTGGAAACACCATATATTTT

abundance: .
v_gene: TRBV7-9
j_gene: TRBJ2-1
d_gene: TRBD2
CDR3aa: CASTRGESYNEQFF
CDR3nt: TGTGCCAGCACTCGGGGGGAATCCTACAATGAGCAGTTCTTC

abundance: once
v_gene: TRBV15
j_gene: TRBJ2-1
d_gene: TRBD2
CDR3aa: CATSRGGASGSSYNEQFF
CDR3nt: TGTGCCACCAGCCGGGGGGGGGCTAGCGGAAGCTCCTACAATGAGCAGTTCTTC

abundance: .
v_gene: TRBV19
j_gene: TRBJ1-2
d_gene: .
CDR3aa: CASSIGSANYGYTF
CDR3nt: TGTGCCAGTAGTATAGGGAGCGCTAACTATGGCTACACCTTC